The present TCR beta chain was sequenced within a study of T-cell memory formation after mild COVID-19. Study details: For the most part, TCR clusters were specific to one donor.

The junction had 6 bases not matched to a gene; V was cut back by 4 bases and J by 4 bases. This CDR3 comprises 14 residues. CDR1 is SGDLS, CDR2 YYNGEE, per germline. Via MiXCR, TCRdb re-called the 5' RACE reads, giving one row per CDR3 protein. This table has more than 350,000 distinct CDR3 sequences, more than 15% appearing once. Sequencing input: PBMCs or a T cell subset sorted from them (not recorded which). The J gene is TRBJ2-7, the V gene TRBV9; 9 nucleotides match TRBD1. The sequence was collected from a man younger than 35 who had mild COVID-19 (a few samples of this study predate the infection). Cell type and time point are not known. CDR3 amino acids: CASSSQGQGYEQYF. In DNA form, the CDR3 reads TGTGCCAGCAGCTCGCAAGGACAGGGGTACGAGCAGTACTTC. The complete variable domain, with remaining parts taken from reference TRBV9 and TRBJ2-7, reads DSGVTQTPKHLITATGQRVTLRCSPRSGDLSVYWYQQSLDQGLQFLIQYYNGEERAKGNILERFSAQQFPDLHSELNLSSLELGDSALYFCASSSQGQGYEQYFGPGTRLTVT.